The 14 T cell receptor beta chains below were found in one sample sequenced in a study of T cell responses to AZD1222 COVID-19 vaccine. Here immunoSEQ multiplex PCR was the method, and the copy in TCRdb shows in-frame clones only, minus some. This sample carries over 95,000 clones, just over 90% of them seen once, and the ten largest clones take roughly an eighth. The material sequenced was peripheral blood, taken on day 0 of AZD1222 vaccination. These receptors all come from an adult in good health.

This sequence joins TRBV4-1 and TRBJ1-2; D possibly corresponds to TRBD1 (5 bases). Germline-derived CDR1 and CDR2 are MGHRA and YSYEKL. The CDR3 runs to 17 residues. V dropped 4 bases and J dropped 4 bases, with 22 bases sitting between them. The CDR3 sequence: CASSLVYGGTAAYGYTF. The CDR3 DNA sequence: TGCGCCAGCAGCCTTGTATACGGGGGGACCGCCGCCTATGGCTACACCTTC.

This chain joins TRBV4-3 and TRBJ2-7; 8 nucleotides align to TRBD2. The germline V gene has CDR1 LGHNA and CDR2 YSLEER. Trimming took 0 bases from V and 2 from J; bases not matched to a gene: 12. This CDR3 comprises 18 residues. The CDR3 loop reads CASSQESILAGPAYEQYF. CDR3 bases: TGCGCCAGCAGCCAAGAGTCAATCTTAGCGGGACCAGCCTACGAGCAGTACTTC.

The chain recombines TRBV9 with TRBJ2-7; TRBD2 agrees at 9 bases. Losses at the gene ends were 7 bases for V and 4 bases for J; bases not matched to a gene: 18. Germline V lookup: CDR1 SGDLS, CDR2 YYNGEE. The CDR3 has 17 residues. CDR3 loop: CASGDLVAGACIYEQYF. For the CDR3, the DNA is TGTGCCAGCGGGGACCTTGTAGCGGGGGCCTGTATTTACGAGCAGTACTTC.

The chain has TRBV19 and TRBJ1-5; no reliable D call. The CDR3 runs 12 residues. The V gene's germline CDR1 is LNHDA and CDR2 SQIVND (reference sequence). V lost 5 bases and J 3 bases, leaving 5 bases between the germline ends. The CDR3 protein is CASSRVNQPQHF. DNA for the CDR3: TGTGCCAGTAGTCGGGTCAATCAGCCCCAGCATTTT.

The chain links TRBV9 to TRBJ2-6, with 8 bases that match TRBD1. The CDR3 sequence is 14 residues long. With 3 bases clipped from V and 7 bases from J, the junction kept 3 bases outside the gene matches. Germline V gene lookup returns CDR1 SGDLS and CDR2 YYNGEE. CDR3 sequence (DNA): TGTGCCAGCAGCGCCGGACAGGGCGCCAACGTCCTGACTTTC. Protein sequence: CASSAGQGANVLTF.

This chain joins TRBV2 and TRBJ1-4; no definite D call. Germline assignment: CDR1 SNHLY and CDR2 FYNNEI. V was clipped by 8 bases and J by 7 bases, with 11 bases between them. The CDR3 runs 12 residues. CDR3 sequence (DNA): TGTGCCAGCCGGGTACTCGGTGAAAAACTGTTTTTT. Protein: CASRVLGEKLFF. Looking up the rest from reference TRBV2 and TRBJ1-4 gives the full variable domain: EPEVTQTPSHQVTQMGQEVILRCVPISNHLYFYWYRQILGQKVEFLVSFYNNEISEKSEIFDDQFSVERPDGSNFTLKIRSTKLEDSAMYFCASRVLGEKLFFGSGTQLSVL.

The chain employs TRBV3-1 (or the pseudogene TRBV3-2) and TRBJ2-1; D is possibly TRBD1 (6 bases). The V gene's germline CDR1 is LGHDT and CDR2 YNNKEL (reference sequence). Trimming left V 4 bases short and J 12 bases short, with 22 bases between. The CDR3 length is 15 residues. The CDR3 DNA follows: TGTGCCAGCAGCCTAGCCCCCGCAGGGGCTGGGGGGCAGTTCTTC. Protein sequence: CASSLAPAGAGGQFF.

V is TRBV5-1 and J is TRBJ2-7; TRBD1 matches 8 bases. With 0 bases clipped from V and 7 bases from J, the junction kept 18 bases outside the gene matches. This CDR3 region has 18 residues. Germline V CDR1 and CDR2: SGHRS, YFSETQ. In DNA form, the CDR3 reads TGCGCCAGCAGCTTGGTTTTGGCAGGGGGCTCCACTACAGGAGAGCAGTACTTC. Its protein product is CASSLVLAGGSTTGEQYF.

This clone was seen just once. The chain employs TRBV2 and TRBJ2-7; D might be TRBD1 or TRBD2, each matching 6 bases. From germline, CDR1 is SNHLY and CDR2 FYNNEI. This CDR3 spans 14 amino acids. V was cut by 8 bases and J by 7 bases, with 21 bases left in between. The CDR3, as DNA: TGTGCCAGCCGGAGGGGGATGCTGCTGAGGGAGCAGTACTTC. Translated: CASRRGMLLREQYF.

This clone was counted between two and nine times. V and J are TRBV15 and TRBJ2-1; TRBD2 matches 11 bases. The CDR3 is made up of 13 amino acids. With 0 bases clipped from V and 16 bases from J, the junction kept 5 bases outside the gene matches. Germline V gene data show CDR1 as LNHNV and CDR2 as YYDKDF (reference sequence). CDR3 in DNA: TGTGCCACCAGCAGAGATATAGCGGGAGGGAGATTCTTC. It is translated as CATSRDIAGGRFF.

This CDR3 is CASSPRGNQPQHF. For the CDR3, the DNA is TGCGCCAGCAGCCCGAGGGGGAATCAGCCCCAGCATTTT. The J gene is TRBJ1-5, the V gene TRBV5-1; perhaps TRBD1 as D (6 bases). V was trimmed by 4 bases and J by 4 bases, leaving 9 bases between them. This CDR3 is 13 amino acids long. CDR1 SGHRS and CDR2 YFSETQ come from the germline V gene.

V and J are TRBV9 and TRBJ1-3; 10 positions agree with TRBD1. CDR3 length: 15 residues. After removal of 4 bases from V and 9 bases from J, the junction contained 10 bases not matched to a gene. CDR1 is SGDLS and CDR2 is YYNGEE in the germline V gene. The CDR3 here is CASSPRTGGVGTIYF. The CDR3 DNA reads as TGTGCCAGCAGCCCCAGGACAGGGGGAGTTGGCACCATATATTTT.

This chain connects TRBV20-1 to TRBJ1-5, with no clear D. The germline V and J ends were trimmed by 3 bases and 11 bases, with 14 bases remaining between them. This CDR3 is 12 amino acids long. CDR1 and CDR2 (germline): DFQATT, SNEGSKA (reference sequence). CDR3: CSASDAPPAQHF. CDR3 nucleotide sequence: TGCAGTGCTAGTGACGCCCCCCCGGCCCAGCATTTT.

The chain couples TRBV4-2 to TRBJ2-6, with D unresolved. There are 16 residues in the CDR3. V was pared by 0 bases and J by 0 bases, with 6 bases between. Germline CDR1 reads LGHNA; CDR2 reads YNFKEQ. CDR3: CASSQDRSSGANVLTF. The CDR3 DNA sequence: TGTGCCAGCAGCCAAGATAGGAGCTCTGGGGCCAACGTCCTGACTTTC.